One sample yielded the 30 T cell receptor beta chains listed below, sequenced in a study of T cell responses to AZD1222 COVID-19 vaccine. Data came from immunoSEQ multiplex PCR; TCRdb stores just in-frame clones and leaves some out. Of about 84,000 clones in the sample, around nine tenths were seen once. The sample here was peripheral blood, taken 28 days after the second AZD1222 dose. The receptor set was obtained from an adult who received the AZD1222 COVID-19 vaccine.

CDR3 protein: CASSLWTVNTGELFF. As DNA, the CDR3 is TGTGCCAGCAGCCTTTGGACAGTAAACACCGGGGAGCTGTTTTTT. The rearrangement uses TRBV3-1 (or the pseudogene TRBV3-2) and TRBJ2-2; the D gene is possibly TRBD1 (6 bases). CDR1 is LGHDT, CDR2 YNNKEL, per germline (reference sequence). Trimming took 4 bases from V and 2 from J, leaving 11 bases between them. CDR3 size: 15 residues.

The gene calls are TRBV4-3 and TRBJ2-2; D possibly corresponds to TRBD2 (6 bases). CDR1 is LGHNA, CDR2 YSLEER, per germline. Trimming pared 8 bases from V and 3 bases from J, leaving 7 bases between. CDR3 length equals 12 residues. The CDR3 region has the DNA TGCGCCAGCGGAGGGTACACCGGGGAGCTGTTTTTT. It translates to CASGGYTGELFF.

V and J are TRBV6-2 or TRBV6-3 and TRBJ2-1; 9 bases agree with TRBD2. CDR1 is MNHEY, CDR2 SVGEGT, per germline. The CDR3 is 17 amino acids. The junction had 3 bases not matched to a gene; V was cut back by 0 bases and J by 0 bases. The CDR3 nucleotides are TGTGCCAGCAGTTACTCAGGTAGCGGGGGCTCCTACAATGAGCAGTTCTTC. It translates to CASSYSGSGGSYNEQFF.

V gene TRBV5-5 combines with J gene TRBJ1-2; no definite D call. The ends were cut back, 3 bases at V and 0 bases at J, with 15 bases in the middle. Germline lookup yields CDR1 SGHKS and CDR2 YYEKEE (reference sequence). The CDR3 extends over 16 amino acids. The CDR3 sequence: CASSSELGWANYGYTF. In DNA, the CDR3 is TGTGCCAGCAGCTCCGAATTGGGGTGGGCTAACTATGGCTACACCTTC.

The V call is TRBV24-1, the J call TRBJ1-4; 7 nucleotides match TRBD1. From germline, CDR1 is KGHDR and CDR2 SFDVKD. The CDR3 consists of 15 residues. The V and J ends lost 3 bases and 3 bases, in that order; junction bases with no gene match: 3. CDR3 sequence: CATSDRQGANEKLFF. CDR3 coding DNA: TGTGCCACCAGTGATCGCCAGGGGGCTAATGAAAAACTGTTTTTT.

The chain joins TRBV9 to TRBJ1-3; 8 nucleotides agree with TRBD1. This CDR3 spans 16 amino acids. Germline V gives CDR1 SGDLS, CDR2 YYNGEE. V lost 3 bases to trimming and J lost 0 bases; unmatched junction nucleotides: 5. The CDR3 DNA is TGTGCCAGCAGCGAAGGGACAGGAATCTCTGGAAACACCATATATTTT. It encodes CASSEGTGISGNTIYF.

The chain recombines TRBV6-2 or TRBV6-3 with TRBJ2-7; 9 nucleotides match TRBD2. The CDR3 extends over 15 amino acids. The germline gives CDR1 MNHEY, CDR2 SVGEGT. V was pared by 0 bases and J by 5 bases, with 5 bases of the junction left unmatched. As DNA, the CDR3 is TGTGCCAGCAGTTACTCCGCGGGGGGGATTAACGAGCAGTACTTC. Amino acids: CASSYSAGGINEQYF.

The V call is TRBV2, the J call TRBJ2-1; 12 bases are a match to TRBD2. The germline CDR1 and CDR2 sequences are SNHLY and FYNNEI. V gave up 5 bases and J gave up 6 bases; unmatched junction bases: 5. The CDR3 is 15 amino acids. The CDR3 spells CASSPTSGGINEQFF. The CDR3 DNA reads TGTGCCAGCAGTCCAACTAGCGGGGGGATCAATGAGCAGTTCTTC.

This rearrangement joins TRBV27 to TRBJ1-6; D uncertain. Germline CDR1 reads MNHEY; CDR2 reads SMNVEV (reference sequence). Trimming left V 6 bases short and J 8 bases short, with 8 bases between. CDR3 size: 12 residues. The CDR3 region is CASSSSYSPLHF. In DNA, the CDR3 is TGTGCCAGCAGCTCTTCGTATTCACCCCTCCACTTT.

The CDR3 loop reads CASSEFKANYGYTF. The CDR3 DNA reads as TGTGCCAGCAGTGAATTCAAGGCCAACTATGGCTACACCTTC. The chain carries TRBV2 and TRBJ1-2, with no clear D. Germline lookup yields CDR1 SNHLY and CDR2 FYNNEI. CDR3 length equals 14 residues. V shed 2 bases and J shed 2 bases, with 9 bases lying between them. Full variable domain (rest looked up from reference TRBV2 and TRBJ1-2): EPEVTQTPSHQVTQMGQEVILRCVPISNHLYFYWYRQILGQKVEFLVSFYNNEISEKSEIFDDQFSVERPDGSNFTLKIRSTKLEDSAMYFCASSEFKANYGYTFGSGTRLTVV.

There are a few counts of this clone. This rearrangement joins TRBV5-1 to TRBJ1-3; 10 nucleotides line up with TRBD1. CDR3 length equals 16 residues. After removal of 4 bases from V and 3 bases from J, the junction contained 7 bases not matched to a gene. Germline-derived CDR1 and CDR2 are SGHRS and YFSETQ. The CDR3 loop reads CASSTGQGDFGNTIYF. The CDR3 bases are TGCGCCAGCAGCACCGGACAGGGGGATTTTGGAAACACCATATATTTT.

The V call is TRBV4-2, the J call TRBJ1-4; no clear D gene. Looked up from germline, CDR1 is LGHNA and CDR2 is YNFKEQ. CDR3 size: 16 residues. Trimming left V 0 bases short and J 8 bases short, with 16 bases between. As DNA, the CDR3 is TGTGCCAGCAGCCAAGAAGAGCTGAGACAAAGCGAAAAACTGTTTTTT. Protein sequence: CASSQEELRQSEKLFF.

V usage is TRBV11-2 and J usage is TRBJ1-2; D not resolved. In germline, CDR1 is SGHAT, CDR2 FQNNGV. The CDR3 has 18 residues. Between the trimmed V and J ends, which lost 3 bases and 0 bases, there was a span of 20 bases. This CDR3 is CASSLTAGFGDSNYGYTF. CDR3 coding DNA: TGTGCCAGCAGCTTGACTGCGGGGTTCGGGGATTCTAACTATGGCTACACCTTC.

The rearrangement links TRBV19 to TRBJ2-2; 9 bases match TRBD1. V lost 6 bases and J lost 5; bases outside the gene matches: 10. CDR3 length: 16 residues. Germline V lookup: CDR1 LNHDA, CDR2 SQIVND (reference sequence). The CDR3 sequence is CASRFPGQGPTGELFF. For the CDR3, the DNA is TGTGCCAGTAGGTTTCCGGGACAGGGACCAACCGGGGAGCTGTTTTTT.

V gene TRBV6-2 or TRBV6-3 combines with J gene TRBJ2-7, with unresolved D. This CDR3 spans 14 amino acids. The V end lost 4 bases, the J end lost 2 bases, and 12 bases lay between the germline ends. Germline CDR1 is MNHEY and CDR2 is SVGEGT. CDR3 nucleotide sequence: TGTGCCAGCAGTTGGACCCAACTTCCCTACGAGCAGTACTTC. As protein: CASSWTQLPYEQYF.

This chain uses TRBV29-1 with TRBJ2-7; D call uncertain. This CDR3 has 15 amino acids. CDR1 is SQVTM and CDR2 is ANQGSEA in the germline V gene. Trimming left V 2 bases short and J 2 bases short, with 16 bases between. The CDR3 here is CSVESPTPTTYEQYF. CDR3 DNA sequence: TGCAGCGTTGAAAGCCCGACTCCAACGACCTACGAGCAGTACTTC.

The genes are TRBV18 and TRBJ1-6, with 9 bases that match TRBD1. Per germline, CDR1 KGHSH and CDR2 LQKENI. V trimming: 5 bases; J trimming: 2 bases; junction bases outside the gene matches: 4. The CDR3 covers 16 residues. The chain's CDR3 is CASSSRQGAYNSPLHF. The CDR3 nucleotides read TGTGCCAGCTCATCACGACAGGGGGCCTATAATTCACCCCTCCACTTT.

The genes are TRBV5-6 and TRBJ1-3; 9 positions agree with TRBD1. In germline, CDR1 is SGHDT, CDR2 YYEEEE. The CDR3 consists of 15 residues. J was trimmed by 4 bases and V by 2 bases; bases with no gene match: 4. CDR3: CASSLQGARGNTIYF. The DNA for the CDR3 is TGTGCCAGCAGCTTACAGGGGGCGCGCGGAAACACCATATATTTT. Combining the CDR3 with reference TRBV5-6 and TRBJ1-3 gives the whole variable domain DAGVTQSPTHLIKTRGQQVTLRCSPKSGHDTVSWYQQALGQGPQFIFQYYEEEERQRGNFPDRFSGHQFPNYSSELNVNALLLGDSALYLCASSLQGARGNTIYFGEGSWLTVV.

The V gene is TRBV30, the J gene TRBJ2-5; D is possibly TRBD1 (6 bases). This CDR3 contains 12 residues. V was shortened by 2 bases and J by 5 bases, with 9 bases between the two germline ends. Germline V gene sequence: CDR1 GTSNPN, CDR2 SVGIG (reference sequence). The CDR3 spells CAWSPGEETQYF. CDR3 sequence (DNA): TGTGCCTGGAGTCCAGGGGAGGAGACCCAGTACTTC.

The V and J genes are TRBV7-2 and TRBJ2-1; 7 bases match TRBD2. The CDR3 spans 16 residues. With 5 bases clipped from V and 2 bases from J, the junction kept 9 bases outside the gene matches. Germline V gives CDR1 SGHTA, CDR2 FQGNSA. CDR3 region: CASSARLATAYNEQFF. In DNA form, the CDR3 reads TGTGCCAGCAGCGCCCGACTAGCAACAGCCTACAATGAGCAGTTCTTC.

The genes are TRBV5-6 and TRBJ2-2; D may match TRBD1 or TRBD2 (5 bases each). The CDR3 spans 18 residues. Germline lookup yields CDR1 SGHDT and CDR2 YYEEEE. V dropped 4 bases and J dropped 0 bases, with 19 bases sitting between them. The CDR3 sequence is CASSLAPTGQTNTGELFF. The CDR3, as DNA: TGTGCCAGCAGCCTCGCCCCTACGGGGCAGACGAACACCGGGGAGCTGTTTTTT.

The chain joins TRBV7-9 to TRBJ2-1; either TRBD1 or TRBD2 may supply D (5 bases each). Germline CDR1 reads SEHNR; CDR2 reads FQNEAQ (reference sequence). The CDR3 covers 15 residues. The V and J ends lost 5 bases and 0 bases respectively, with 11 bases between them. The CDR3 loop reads CASSPAGSSYNEQFF. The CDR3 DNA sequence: TGTGCCAGCAGCCCTGCAGGGAGCTCCTACAATGAGCAGTTCTTC.

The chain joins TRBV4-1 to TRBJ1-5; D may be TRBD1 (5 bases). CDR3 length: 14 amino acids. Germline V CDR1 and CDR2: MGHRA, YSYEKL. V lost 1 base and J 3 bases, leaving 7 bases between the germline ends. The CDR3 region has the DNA TGCGCCAGCAGCCAAGGACAGCTCAATCAGCCCCAGCATTTT. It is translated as CASSQGQLNQPQHF.

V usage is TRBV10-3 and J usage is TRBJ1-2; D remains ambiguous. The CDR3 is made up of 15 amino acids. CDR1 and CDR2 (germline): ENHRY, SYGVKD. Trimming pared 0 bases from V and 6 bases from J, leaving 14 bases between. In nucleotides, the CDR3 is TGTGCCATCAGTGAGTCAGCGAACAGCGGTAATGGCTACACCTTC. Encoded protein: CAISESANSGNGYTF.

The chain's CDR3 is CASSPNPSRREQYF. The CDR3 DNA reads as TGTGCCAGCAGCCCCAATCCAAGTCGCAGGGAGCAGTACTTC. The chain is built from TRBV21-1 and TRBJ2-7; the table's TRBD1 call for D was not verified on the DNA. TRBV21-1 is a pseudogene segment. CDR3 size: 14 residues.

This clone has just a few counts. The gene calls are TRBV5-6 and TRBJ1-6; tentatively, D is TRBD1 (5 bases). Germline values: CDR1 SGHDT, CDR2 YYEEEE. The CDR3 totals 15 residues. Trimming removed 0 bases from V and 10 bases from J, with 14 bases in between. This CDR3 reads CASSLAGTQRSPLHF. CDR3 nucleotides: TGTGCCAGCAGCTTGGCCGGGACCCAGAGGTCACCCCTCCACTTT.

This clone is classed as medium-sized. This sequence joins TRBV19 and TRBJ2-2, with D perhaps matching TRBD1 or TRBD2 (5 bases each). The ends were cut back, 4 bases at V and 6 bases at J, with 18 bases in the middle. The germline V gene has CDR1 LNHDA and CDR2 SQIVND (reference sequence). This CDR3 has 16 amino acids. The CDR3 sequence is CASSTSRGAGSGELFF. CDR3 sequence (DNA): TGTGCCAGTAGTACCTCCCGGGGCGCGGGTTCCGGGGAGCTGTTTTTT.

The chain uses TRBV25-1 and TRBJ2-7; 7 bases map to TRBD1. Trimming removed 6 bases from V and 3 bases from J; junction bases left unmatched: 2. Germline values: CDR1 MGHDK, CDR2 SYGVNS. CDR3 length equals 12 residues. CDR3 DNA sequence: TGTGCCAGCAGACGGGACAGCTACGAGCAGTACTTC. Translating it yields CASRRDSYEQYF.

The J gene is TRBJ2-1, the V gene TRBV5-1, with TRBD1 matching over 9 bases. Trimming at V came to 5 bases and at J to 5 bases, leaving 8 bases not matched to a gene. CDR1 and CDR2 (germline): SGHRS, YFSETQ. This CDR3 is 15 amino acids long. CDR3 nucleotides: TGCGCCAGCAGTTCACAGGGGGCGGTGAACAATGAGCAGTTCTTC. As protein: CASSSQGAVNNEQFF.

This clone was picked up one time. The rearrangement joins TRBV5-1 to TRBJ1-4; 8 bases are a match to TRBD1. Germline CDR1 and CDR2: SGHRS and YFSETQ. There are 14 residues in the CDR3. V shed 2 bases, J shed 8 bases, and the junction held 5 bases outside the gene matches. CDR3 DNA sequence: TGCGCCAGCAGCTTCGGCAGGGGGCAAGAAAAACTGTTTTTT. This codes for CASSFGRGQEKLFF.